A selection of T cell receptor beta chains follows, all from one sample in a study of blood T cell repertoires in COVID-19. The assay was immunoSEQ multiplex PCR, and TCRdb's table has in-frame clones only and misses some. The data contain roughly 250,000 clones, approximately 87% of them singletons. Input material: peripheral blood. The receptors come from a human donor in a cohort sampled during active COVID-19. CDR3s include the opening cysteine and the closing phenylalanine or tryptophan. The D gene is left open where the match is weak. A clone size is listed for some rows: how often the clone was seen (once, few, many), or a class if it is expanded.

length,D,V,J,size,CDR3,DNA
14,.,TRBV24-1,TRBJ2-3,few,CATSDFSGTDTQYF,TGTGCCACCAGTGATTTCTCAGGCACAGATACGCAGTATTTT
14,.,TRBV15,TRBJ2-7,.,CATSRTSATVEQYF,TGTGCCACCAGCAGAACTAGTGCGACTGTCGAGCAGTACTTC
15,TRBD2,TRBV7-2,TRBJ2-2,.,CASKGAGGRTGELFF,TGTGCCAGCAAGGGAGCGGGAGGACGAACCGGGGAGCTGTTTTTT
14,.,TRBV19,TRBJ1-1,.,CASSMIRETAEAFF,TGTGCCAGTAGTATGATCAGGGAAACGGCTGAAGCTTTCTTT
18,.,TRBV10-1,TRBJ2-5,.,CASSESGSRTATKETQYF,TGCGCCAGCAGTGAGTCCGGATCTCGGACAGCCACCAAAGAGACCCAGTACTTC
14,.,TRBV2,TRBJ2-1,.,CASSETLRRNEQFF,TGTGCCAGCAGTGAAACCTTGAGGCGCAATGAGCAGTTCTTC
15,.,TRBV18,TRBJ1-1,once,CASSPISAQNTEAFF,TGTGCCAGCTCACCGATTTCAGCGCAGAACACTGAAGCTTTCTTT
16,TRBD2,TRBV7-9,TRBJ2-7,.,CASSSGLAGSSYEQYF,TGTGCCAGCAGCTCAGGACTAGCGGGCAGCTCCTACGAGCAGTACTTC
13,.,TRBV10-3,TRBJ1-1,.,CAISTELNTEAFF,TGTGCCATCAGTACAGAATTGAACACTGAAGCTTTCTTT
14,.,TRBV2,TRBJ1-3,.,CASKPGSSGNTIYF,TGTGCCAGCAAGCCGGGGAGCTCTGGAAACACCATATATTTT
14,.,TRBV10-3,TRBJ1-6,.,CAIRPTADNSPLHF,TGTGCCATCAGACCGACAGCAGATAATTCACCCCTCCACTTT
18,TRBD2,TRBV24-1,TRBJ2-3,.,CATSSGTSGSPNTDTQYF,TGTGCCACCAGTAGCGGGACTAGCGGGAGCCCCAACACAGATACGCAGTATTTT
17,.,TRBV14,TRBJ1-1,.,CASSQVTPGQVRLRAFF,TGTGCCAGCAGCCAAGTCACGCCAGGGCAAGTACGGCTGAGAGCTTTCTTT
14,.,TRBV28,TRBJ1-1,once,CASRHLGSRAEAFF,TGTGCCAGCAGACACCTCGGGTCGAGGGCTGAAGCTTTCTTT
15,TRBD2,TRBV10-3,TRBJ2-1,once,CAISDGGDYTPTRFF,TGTGCCATCAGTGACGGGGGGGATTATACCCCCACTCGGTTCTTC
16,TRBD1,TRBV19,TRBJ1-1,.,CASIPGQGGKNTEAFF,TGTGCCAGTATTCCGGGACAGGGGGGGAAAAACACTGAAGCTTTCTTT
15,.,TRBV5-6,TRBJ1-2,.,CASGGVTGGGLGYTF,TGTGCCAGCGGTGGGGTGACAGGCGGTGGTCTTGGCTACACCTTC
13,TRBD1,TRBV9,TRBJ2-1,once,CASSPDRGYEQFF,TGTGCCAGCAGCCCCGACAGGGGATATGAGCAGTTCTTC
14,.,TRBV27,TRBJ1-2,few,CASSFWGGNYGYTF,TGTGCCAGCAGTTTTTGGGGGGGGAACTATGGCTACACCTTC
14,.,TRBV6-5,TRBJ1-1,.,CASSYRGGNTEAFF,TGTGCCAGCAGTTACCGCGGGGGAAACACTGAAGCTTTCTTT
16,TRBD2,TRBV2,TRBJ2-1,.,CASRWTSGDTYNEQFF,TGTGCCAGCCGCTGGACTAGCGGGGATACTTACAATGAGCAGTTCTTC
14,.,TRBV28,TRBJ2-3,once,CASSLLSRTDTQYF,TGTGCCAGCAGTTTATTGTCTCGCACAGATACGCAGTATTTT
11,.,TRBV20-1,TRBJ1-2,.,CSAPYGTLSTF,TGCAGTGCCCCCTACGGGACATTAAGCACCTTC
16,TRBD2,TRBV7-3,TRBJ2-2,.,CASGGLADLNTGELFF,TGTGCCAGCGGGGGACTAGCGGATTTGAACACCGGGGAGCTGTTTTTT
12,.,TRBV28,TRBJ1-3,.,CASSLGRYRIYF,TGTGCCAGCAGTTTGGGGCGGTATCGTATATATTTT
14,TRBD1,TRBV7-9,TRBJ2-7,.,CASSLNGMDRLLYF,TGTGCCAGCAGCTTAAATGGAATGGACAGGCTCCTTTACTTC
16,.,TRBV3-1/TRBV3-2,TRBJ2-2,.,CASSQGSGLNTGELFF,TGTGCCAGCAGCCAAGGGAGCGGGCTGAACACCGGGGAGCTGTTTTTT
13,.,TRBV6-5,TRBJ1-6,once,CASRPGFRSPLHF,TGTGCCAGCCGGCCAGGCTTTCGATCACCCCTCCACTTT
15,.,TRBV20-1,TRBJ2-3,.,CSASNRRKNTDTQYF,TGCAGTGCTAGTAACAGGCGCAAAAACACAGATACGCAGTATTTT
19,TRBD1,TRBV3-1/TRBV3-2,TRBJ2-7,.,CASSQSSKSTGSITYEQYF,TGTGCCAGCAGCCAAAGCTCCAAATCGACAGGGAGTATTACCTACGAGCAGTACTTC
21,TRBD1,TRBV4-1,TRBJ1-6,.,CASSLIPPGQGEIPSHSPLHF,TGCGCCAGCAGCCTGATTCCTCCGGGACAGGGGGAAATTCCAAGCCATTCACCCCTCCACTTT
13,.,TRBV14,TRBJ1-2,once,CASSQGQIYGYTF,TGTGCCAGCAGCCAAGGGCAGATCTATGGCTACACCTTC
17,.,TRBV15,TRBJ1-6,.,CATSRDSFTVRGSPLHF,TGTGCCACCAGCAGAGATTCATTTACAGTTAGAGGGTCACCCCTCCACTTT
13,.,TRBV12-3/TRBV12-4,TRBJ1-1,once,CASSPTPNTEAFF,TGTGCCAGCAGTCCCACTCCGAACACTGAAGCTTTCTTT
12,.,TRBV28,TRBJ1-3,.,CATSETGNTIYF,TGTGCCACCTCGGAGACTGGAAACACCATATATTTT
11,.,TRBV7-9,TRBJ1-2,.,CASSPSDGYTF,TGTGCCAGCAGCCCCTCAGATGGCTACACCTTC
15,TRBD1,TRBV7-6,TRBJ2-1,.,CASSSGTEVLNEQFF,TGTGCCAGCAGCTCCGGGACAGAAGTTCTCAATGAGCAGTTCTTC
14,.,TRBV5-4,TRBJ1-1,.,CASSRSTTNTEAFF,TGTGCCAGCAGCCGCTCCACAACGAACACTGAAGCTTTCTTT
16,.,TRBV6-1,TRBJ1-2,.,CASSEFDRRSSGGYTF,TGTGCCAGCAGTGAATTCGACAGAAGGAGCTCCGGCGGCTACACCTTC
12,.,TRBV6-5,TRBJ1-3,.,CAAQGSGNTIYF,TGTGCTGCACAAGGGAGTGGAAACACCATATATTTT
13,.,TRBV28,TRBJ2-7,once,CASSLGRSYEQYF,TGTGCCAGCAGTTTAGGGCGCTCCTACGAGCAGTACTTC
12,.,TRBV7-9,TRBJ1-5,once,CASSFHNQPQHF,TGTGCCAGCAGCTTTCACAATCAGCCCCAGCATTTT
14,.,TRBV2,TRBJ2-7,.,CAKFNWTEDYEQYF,TGTGCCAAATTCAACTGGACGGAGGACTACGAGCAGTACTTC
15,.,TRBV15,TRBJ2-6,.,CATNPGLSGANVLTF,TGTGCCACCAATCCAGGCCTCTCTGGGGCCAACGTCCTGACTTTC
13,.,TRBV5-5,TRBJ1-1,.,CASSFFQGSEAFF,TGTGCCAGCAGCTTCTTTCAGGGTTCTGAAGCTTTCTTT
15,.,TRBV19,TRBJ1-5,.,CASSIVGGSGQPQHF,TGTGCCAGTAGTATAGTCGGGGGGTCGGGTCAGCCCCAGCATTTT
11,TRBD1,TRBV20-1,TRBJ1-2,.,CSGQGAYGYTF,TGCAGTGGACAGGGGGCTTATGGCTACACCTTC
15,.,TRBV4-1,TRBJ1-1,.,CASSQDALGWAEAFF,TGCGCCAGCAGCCAAGATGCTCTAGGTTGGGCTGAAGCTTTCTTT
15,TRBD1,TRBV3-1/TRBV3-2,TRBJ2-6,.,CASSQQGAGANVLTF,TGTGCCAGCAGCCAACAGGGGGCTGGGGCCAACGTCCTGACTTTC
14,TRBD1,TRBV27,TRBJ1-2,.,CASRRQGINYGYTF,TGTGCCAGCAGACGACAGGGGATTAACTATGGCTACACCTTC
16,TRBD1,TRBV25-1,TRBJ1-3,.,CASTAGQGASGNTIYF,TGTGCCAGCACAGCGGGACAGGGGGCTAGTGGAAACACCATATATTTT
14,TRBD1,TRBV15,TRBJ2-7,.,CATSRERQGGEQYF,TGTGCCACCAGCAGAGAAAGACAGGGTGGCGAGCAGTACTTC
16,.,TRBV4-1,TRBJ1-5,.,CASSQALDSSNQPQHF,TGCGCCAGCAGCCAAGCCCTTGACAGTAGCAATCAGCCCCAGCATTTT
12,.,TRBV7-9,TRBJ2-7,.,CASSPGIAEQYF,TGTGCCAGCAGCCCCGGGATAGCCGAGCAGTACTTC